A single TCR beta chain is shown here with its context. The antigen is not known. This entry belongs to a study of CD8 T cells in Susac syndrome. Overall study findings and caveats: Susac-specific public clones were found in both the total CD8+ and the CD8+ TEMRA repertoires, with some 16 in the former and a few in the latter.

Germline V lookup: CDR1 MNHEY, CDR2 SVGEGT. This CDR3 has 13 residues. The V and J ends lost 7 bases and 0 bases respectively, with 9 bases between them. Random hexamers primed reverse transcription of about 0.5 to 1 ug RNA. TCRdb re-called the immunoSEQ multiplex PCR reads with MiXCR, one entry per CDR3 protein. The data show 100,000 to 150,000 distinct CDR3 sequences, with around 96% seen just once and 0.2% to 0.25% held by the top ten. The TCR sequence derives from a human donor with Susac syndrome. The chain employs TRBV6-2 or TRBV6-3 and TRBJ2-5; a possible D gene is TRBD1 (6 bases). Material: CD8+ T cells from PBMCs. The CDR3: CASTRTDQETQYF. The CDR3 region has the DNA TGTGCCAGCACTAGGACAGACCAAGAGACCCAGTACTTC.